This TCR beta chain was found in a study of cytomegalovirus exposure and HLA in healthy donors. Study overall: An earlier analysis identified 110 million or so unique TCR beta sequences in about 190 million T cells. Caucasian-associated ancestry cluster membership applied to 75% to 85% of several hundred genotyped donors. Study observations and caveats: Most of the TCR beta V segments (in an earlier analysis) were productive either about 87% or about 30% of the time.

For this clone: Its antigen is not identified.

CDR1 is PRHDT, CDR2 FYEKMQ, per germline (reference sequence). The CDR3 is 15 residues long. The V and J ends lost 0 bases and 2 bases respectively, with 9 bases between them. PCR amplification relied on 60 Vbeta primers (plus 13 Jbeta primers). The table came from immunoSEQ multiplex PCR; TCRdb's copy has only in-frame clones and leaves some out. The sample consists of fewer than 130,000 clones, 55% to 75% of them appearing once. The specimen was PBMCs. The sequence came from a man aged 25 to 45 in good health and CMV-seropositive. The rearrangement links TRBV13 to TRBJ2-3; D unclear. CDR3 loop: CASSLGLVLTDTQYF. The CDR3 region has the DNA TGTGCCAGCAGCTTAGGGTTGGTACTCACAGATACGCAGTATTTT.